Below are 10 T cell receptor beta chains sequenced from a single sample in a study of T cell repertoires in cytomegalovirus infection. TCRdb analysed the reads with MiXCR anew, one entry per CDR3 protein. The repertoire has some 230,000 distinct CDR3 sequences, over 20% of them found once; the top ten carry over 15%. The sample consisted of CD8+ T cells from PBMCs. These receptors all come from a human donor in good health (CMV status not recorded). Some clones in this sample may be carry-over from other donors' samples.

There are many counts of this clonotype. The CDR3 loop is CASSLEKLASYEQYF. CDR3 DNA sequence: TGTGCCAGCAGCTTAGAGAAGCTAGCCTCCTACGAGCAGTACTTC. V is TRBV7-2 and J is TRBJ2-7; possibly TRBD2 for D (5 bases). Germline V gene sequence: CDR1 SGHTA, CDR2 FQGNSA. The CDR3 totals 15 residues. V shed 1 base and J shed 0 bases, with 10 bases lying between them.

This clonotype appeared many times. The chain carries TRBV14 and TRBJ1-1; no clear D. The CDR3 length is 16 residues. Germline CDR1 reads SGHDN; CDR2 reads FVKESK. V lost 2 bases and J 0 bases, leaving 13 bases between the germline ends. The CDR3: CASSQPGDTLNTEAFF. CDR3 in DNA: TGTGCCAGCAGCCAACCAGGAGACACCCTGAACACTGAAGCTTTCTTT. Complete variable domain (other parts from reference TRBV14 and TRBJ1-1): EAGVTQFPSHSVIEKGQTVTLRCDPISGHDNLYWYRRVMGKEIKFLLHFVKESKQDESGMPNNRFLAERTGGTYSTLKVQPAELEDSGVYFCASSQPGDTLNTEAFFGQGTRLTVV.

There are many counts of this clonotype. The CDR3 loop is CASSPLRSPTEAFF. CDR3 DNA sequence: TGTGCCAGCAGTCCCCTTCGTAGCCCGACTGAAGCTTTCTTT. The genes are TRBV12-3 or TRBV12-4 and TRBJ1-1; D gene uncertain. The CDR3 is 14 residues long. Trimming stripped 5 bases from V and 5 bases from J, with 15 bases between.

This clonotype was found many times. The chain is built from TRBV7-6 and TRBJ2-7, with a tentative D call TRBD1 (6 bases). The length of the CDR3 is 14 residues. Trimming removed 5 bases at V and 3 bases at J, with 14 bases between. Per the germline V gene, CDR1 is SGHVS and CDR2 is FNYEAQ. Here the CDR3 DNA reads TGTGCCAGCAGCCCCAGGACAGACCACTACGAGCAGTACTTC. Translating it yields CASSPRTDHYEQYF. The full variable domain, in which reference TRBV7-6 and TRBJ2-7 provide the parts outside the CDR3, is GAGVSQSPRYKVTKRGQDVALRCDPISGHVSLYWYRQALGQGPEFLTYFNYEAQQDKSGLPNDRFSAERPEGSISTLTIQRTEQRDSAMYRCASSPRTDHYEQYFGPGTRLTVT.

The chain links TRBV15 to TRBJ1-2; TRBD1 might be the D (5 bases). Germline values: CDR1 LNHNV, CDR2 YYDKDF (reference sequence). The V and J ends lost 0 bases and 5 bases respectively, with 13 bases between them. The CDR3 loop spans 15 amino acids. DNA for the CDR3: TGTGCCACCAGCAGAGATCGTGGGACTGGGTATGGCTACACCTTC. It is translated as CATSRDRGTGYGYTF.

This chain connects TRBV2 to TRBJ2-3, with 10 bases that match TRBD1. Trimming took 4 bases from V and 0 from J; bases not matched to a gene: 4. Per germline, CDR1 SNHLY and CDR2 FYNNEI. CDR3 length: 16 amino acids. In DNA form, the CDR3 reads TGTGCCAGCAGTGTTGACAGGGGGCTTAGCACAGATACGCAGTATTTT. Translating gives CASSVDRGLSTDTQYF.

J is TRBJ2-5 and V is TRBV7-9; D is undetermined. CDR1 SEHNR and CDR2 FQNEAQ come from the germline V gene (reference sequence). The CDR3 runs 14 residues. Trimming took 5 bases from V and 0 from J, leaving 10 bases between them. CDR3 DNA: TGTGCCAGCAGCCCCATTTGGGACCAAGAGACCCAGTACTTC. Translated: CASSPIWDQETQYF.

The chain uses TRBV4-1 and TRBJ2-7, with 9 nucleotides matching TRBD2. Germline V gives CDR1 MGHRA, CDR2 YSYEKL. The V and J ends lost 3 bases and 6 bases, in that order; junction bases with no gene match: 12. The CDR3 is 16 amino acids. The DNA of the CDR3 is TGCGCCAGCAGCCAGCTACCTAGCGGGGCTCGTTTCGAGCAGTACTTC. Protein: CASSQLPSGARFEQYF.

This clonotype showed up many times. DNA for the CDR3: TGTGCCAGCAGCTTAGTTGGGACTAGCGGGGGGTACAATGAGCAGTTCTTC. This sequence encodes CASSLVGTSGGYNEQFF. The V gene is TRBV7-2, the J gene TRBJ2-1, with 15 positions matching TRBD2. The CDR3 length is 17 residues. Germline-derived CDR1 and CDR2 are SGHTA and FQGNSA. V was pared by 1 base and J by 4 bases, with 2 bases of the junction left unmatched.

The table lists this clonotype with many counts. The CDR3, as DNA: TGTGCCAGCAGCCAAGAGGAAGGCAGGACCATTGGAAACACCATATATTTT. As protein: CASSQEEGRTIGNTIYF. V is TRBV14 and J is TRBJ1-3; the D is unclear. Germline assignment: CDR1 SGHDN and CDR2 FVKESK. The CDR3 has 17 amino acids. V lost 0 bases to trimming and J lost 3 bases, with 15 bases between them.